What follows are 8 T cell receptor beta chains derived from one specimen sequenced in a study of cytotoxic CD8 clonotypes in ibrutinib-treated CLL. This table comes from immunoSEQ multiplex PCR, and its TCRdb copy is limited to in-frame clones, with some not included. The table includes 150,000 to 200,000 clones, roughly 90% detected once. This specimen was PBMCs, taken at disease progression, from a patient treated with ibrutinib. The receptors shown here come from a human donor with chronic lymphocytic leukemia.

This clone occurred once. The chain combines TRBV18 with TRBJ2-5; the D gene is possibly TRBD1 (5 bases). The V gene's germline CDR1 is KGHSH and CDR2 LQKENI. V was trimmed by 2 bases and J by 2 bases, leaving 12 bases between them. CDR3 length: 15 residues. CDR3 sequence (DNA): TGTGCCAGCTCACCAAACAGACAGCCGCAAGAGACCCAGTACTTC. This sequence encodes CASSPNRQPQETQYF.

J is TRBJ2-5 and V is TRBV5-4; D gene uncertain. Trimming took off 1 base at V and 5 bases at J, with 12 bases between the two ends. CDR1 and CDR2 from the germline V gene are SGHNT and YYREEE (reference sequence). The CDR3 has 14 residues. The CDR3 sequence is CASSLSPPRETQYF. Here the CDR3 DNA reads TGTGCCAGCAGCTTGAGCCCGCCTCGGGAGACCCAGTACTTC.

The chain has TRBV6-6 and TRBJ1-4, with D unresolved. From germline, CDR1 is MNHNY and CDR2 SVGAGI (reference sequence). This CDR3 spans 14 amino acids. Trimming stripped 4 bases from V and 6 bases from J, with 12 bases between. CDR3 coding DNA: TGTGCCAGCAGTTCGATTTCGGTATATGAAAAACTGTTTTTT. Residues: CASSSISVYEKLFF.

The chain joins TRBV5-1 to TRBJ2-7; no clear D. Per the germline V gene, CDR1 is SGHRS and CDR2 is YFSETQ. V lost 1 base and J 1 base, leaving 15 bases between the germline ends. CDR3 length equals 16 residues. CDR3 sequence (DNA): TGCGCCAGCAGCTTGAACTCTATAAGAAGATCCTACGAGCAGTACTTC. Amino acid sequence: CASSLNSIRRSYEQYF.

The chain joins TRBV6-1 to TRBJ1-2; D remains unclear. This CDR3 has 15 amino acids. Trimming took off 7 bases at V and 6 bases at J, with 21 bases between the two ends. The germline gives CDR1 MNHNS, CDR2 SASEGT. The CDR3 loop is CASIPHLNGEDGYTF. CDR3 DNA: TGTGCCAGCATCCCACACTTAAACGGCGAGGATGGCTACACCTTC.

The chain uses TRBV5-1 and TRBJ1-1; tentative D call: TRBD1 (6 bases). V gave up 4 bases and J gave up 7 bases, with 20 bases separating them. The CDR3 has 15 amino acids. Germline CDR1 is SGHRS and CDR2 is YFSETQ. The CDR3 region is CASSGRGLYEVEAFF. As DNA, the CDR3 is TGCGCCAGCAGCGGGCGGGGGCTATACGAGGTTGAAGCTTTCTTT.

CDR3 amino acids: CASSVDAGDGYEQYF. The CDR3 DNA is TGTGCCAGCAGCGTAGACGCGGGAGATGGCTACGAGCAGTACTTC. V and J are TRBV9 and TRBJ2-7; TRBD2 aligns across 7 bases. The CDR3 loop spans 15 amino acids. In germline, CDR1 is SGDLS, CDR2 YYNGEE. After removal of 0 bases from V and 3 bases from J, the junction contained 6 bases not matched to a gene. Filled out from reference TRBV9 and TRBJ2-7, the complete variable domain reads DSGVTQTPKHLITATGQRVTLRCSPRSGDLSVYWYQQSLDQGLQFLIQYYNGEERAKGNILERFSAQQFPDLHSELNLSSLELGDSALYFCASSVDAGDGYEQYFGPGTRLTVT.

The V call is TRBV19, the J call TRBJ2-2; 7 nucleotides agree with TRBD2. The length of the CDR3 is 15 residues. Germline values: CDR1 LNHDA, CDR2 SQIVND (reference sequence). Unmatched junction bases numbered 12, after V lost 5 bases and J lost 9 bases. Here the CDR3 DNA reads TGTGCCAGTAGTCAGGCGGGGAGGGGAGGCAGGGAGCTGTTTTTT. It is translated as CASSQAGRGGRELFF.